The 25 T cell receptor beta chains below were found in one sample sequenced in a study of blood T cell repertoires in COVID-19. The data were produced by immunoSEQ multiplex PCR, yet TCRdb's version contains in-frame clones alone and is incomplete. The sample lists approximately 200,000 clones; just under 85% were seen once. The sequenced sample was peripheral blood. The origin of the receptors is a human donor with acute or convalescent COVID-19. The donor label of this sample is uncertain.

The chain couples TRBV6-2 or TRBV6-3 to TRBJ2-7, with TRBD2 identical over 13 bases. Germline loops: CDR1 MNHEY, CDR2 SVGEGT. This CDR3 has 15 residues. V was pared by 6 bases and J by 7 bases, with 9 bases of the junction left unmatched. CDR3 DNA: TGTGCCAGCAGCCGAAGCTCGGGACTAGCGGGGGAGCAGTACTTC. Translation: CASSRSSGLAGEQYF.

The rearrangement uses TRBV25-1 and TRBJ1-1, with TRBD1 as a possible D gene (5 bases). The germline V gene has CDR1 MGHDK and CDR2 SYGVNS. V lost 5 bases and J lost 6, with 16 bases in between. The CDR3 has 14 amino acids. CDR3 in amino acids: CASSIGRAGAEAFF. In nucleotides, the CDR3 is TGTGCCAGCAGTATCGGCCGCGCGGGGGCTGAAGCTTTCTTT.

This clone was recorded a few times. The gene calls are TRBV7-2 and TRBJ2-3; D perhaps matches TRBD2 (6 bases). This CDR3 comprises 14 residues. Deletions cut 1 base from V and 2 bases from J, with 7 bases between. The germline V gene has CDR1 SGHTA and CDR2 FQGNSA. CDR3 in amino acids: CASSLGGVTDTQYF. CDR3 DNA: TGTGCCAGCAGCTTAGGCGGGGTCACAGATACGCAGTATTTT.

This clone was counted a few times. The V call is TRBV28, the J call TRBJ1-5, with 8 bases aligning to TRBD1. The CDR3 spans 18 residues. J gave up 7 bases and V 3 bases, and 17 bases lay outside the gene matches. Germline CDR1 MDHEN, CDR2 SYDVKM. The CDR3 region is CASSFEGSRQGRNQPQHF. Here the CDR3 DNA reads TGTGCCAGCAGTTTCGAAGGTAGTCGACAGGGGCGAAACCAGCCCCAGCATTTT.

The gene calls are TRBV7-9 and TRBJ2-7; D is possibly TRBD2 (5 bases). The CDR3 loop spans 13 amino acids. From germline, CDR1 is SEHNR and CDR2 FQNEAQ (reference sequence). Trimming shortened V by 3 bases and J by 7 bases, and 13 bases separated the two germline ends. CDR3: CASSFWSGSEQYF. The CDR3 DNA reads as TGTGCCAGCAGCTTTTGGTCGGGAAGTGAGCAGTACTTC.

CDR3 sequence reads: CSERGLAGGPYNEQFF. CDR3 bases: TGCAGCGAAAGGGGACTAGCGGGAGGTCCCTACAATGAGCAGTTCTTC. The chain couples TRBV29-1 to TRBJ2-1; 15 bases agree with TRBD2. V was pared by 7 bases and J by 2 bases, with 6 bases of the junction left unmatched. CDR3 length: 16 amino acids. Germline V gene data show CDR1 as SQVTM and CDR2 as ANQGSEA.

V usage is TRBV6-4 and J usage is TRBJ2-1; 8 nucleotides align to TRBD2. V lost 4 bases, J lost 12 bases, and 8 bases stayed unmatched. Germline-derived CDR1 and CDR2 are MRHNA and SNTAGT. The CDR3 runs to 13 residues. The CDR3 spells CASSATSAPPQFF. In DNA form, the CDR3 reads TGTGCCAGCAGTGCGACTAGCGCTCCACCGCAGTTCTTC.

The chain links TRBV16 to TRBJ2-1, with a possible D match to TRBD2 (5 bases). The ends were cut back, 2 bases at V and 2 bases at J, with 10 bases in the middle. Germline CDR1 KGHSY, CDR2 FQNENV. This CDR3 comprises 15 residues. CDR3 DNA sequence: TGTGCCAGCAGCCAAGGACTCATCCCCTACAATGAGCAGTTCTTC. Its protein product is CASSQGLIPYNEQFF.

This chain uses TRBV7-2 with TRBJ2-7; D possibly corresponds to TRBD2 (5 bases). The germline V and J ends were trimmed by 3 bases and 0 bases, with 12 bases remaining between them. The CDR3 sequence is 15 residues long. Germline loops: CDR1 SGHTA, CDR2 FQGNSA. The CDR3 coding sequence is TGTGCCAGCAGCTTCCAGCAAGGGAGCTCCTACGAGCAGTACTTC. This sequence encodes CASSFQQGSSYEQYF.

The chain is built from TRBV19 and TRBJ2-3; 11 bases are a match to TRBD2. J gave up 4 bases and V 8 bases, and 11 bases lay outside the gene matches. The CDR3 totals 16 residues. Germline lookup yields CDR1 LNHDA and CDR2 SQIVND (reference sequence). The CDR3 here is CASAVAGGQRADTQYF. In DNA form, the CDR3 reads TGTGCCAGTGCTGTAGCGGGAGGGCAAAGGGCAGATACGCAGTATTTT.

CDR3 bases: TGTGCCAGCAGCTTACAGGGGGCGCAGGGGAATGGCTACACCTTC. It codes for CASSLQGAQGNGYTF. The rearrangement links TRBV11-2 to TRBJ1-2; 8 positions match TRBD1. The CDR3 consists of 15 residues. Per the germline V gene, CDR1 is SGHAT and CDR2 is FQNNGV. V lost 2 bases, J lost 6 bases, and 8 bases stayed unmatched.

This clone was picked up one time. The genes are TRBV6-2 or TRBV6-3 and TRBJ2-1; 7 bases align to TRBD2. This CDR3 is 17 amino acids long. Germline V CDR1 and CDR2: MNHEY, SVGEGT. Trimming removed 0 bases from V and 7 bases from J; junction bases left unmatched: 12. CDR3 protein: CASSYSLGRAGGNEQFF. CDR3 nucleotide sequence: TGTGCCAGCAGTTACTCGCTTGGGAGGGCCGGGGGGAATGAGCAGTTCTTC.

The chain couples TRBV6-5 to TRBJ2-2; the D is unclear. CDR1 is MNHEY, CDR2 SVGAGI, per germline. This CDR3 comprises 14 residues. Trimming stripped 7 bases from V and 2 bases from J, with 11 bases between. The CDR3 nucleotides read TGTGCCAGCATGGGCAGGATTAACACCGGGGAGCTGTTTTTT. This codes for CASMGRINTGELFF.

This chain connects TRBV27 to TRBJ2-1; 9 positions match TRBD2. There are 15 residues in the CDR3. From germline, CDR1 is MNHEY and CDR2 SMNVEV (reference sequence). The V and J ends lost 6 bases and 3 bases, in that order; junction bases with no gene match: 6. The CDR3 sequence: CASRSGTSIYNEQFF. CDR3 bases: TGTGCCAGCAGGTCCGGGACTAGCATCTACAATGAGCAGTTCTTC.

A note on this clone: The sample carries other DNA sequences with the same CDR3. The chain couples TRBV11-2 to TRBJ2-1, with no clear D. Trimming removed 5 bases from V and 3 bases from J, with 5 bases in between. The germline V gene has CDR1 SGHAT and CDR2 FQNNGV. The CDR3 spans 12 residues. The CDR3 loop reads CASSRVYNEQFF. The CDR3 DNA reads as TGTGCCAGCAGCCGCGTCTACAATGAGCAGTTCTTC. The full variable domain, with the rest looked up from reference TRBV11-2 and TRBJ2-1, is EAGVAQSPRYKIIEKRQSVAFWCNPISGHATLYWYQQILGQGPKLLIQFQNNGVVDDSQLPKDRFSAERLKGVDSTLKIQPAKLEDSAVYLCASSRVYNEQFFGPGTRLTVL.

The chain joins TRBV11-3 to TRBJ2-1; TRBD2 agrees at 7 bases. J lost 0 bases, V lost 0 bases, and 14 bases had no gene match. In germline, CDR1 is SGHNT, CDR2 YENEEA. The CDR3 sequence is 20 residues long. The CDR3 reads CASSLEGGGGNLSSYNEQFF. In nucleotides, the CDR3 is TGTGCCAGCAGCTTAGAAGGTGGGGGAGGGAACCTCAGCTCCTACAATGAGCAGTTCTTC.

The chain joins TRBV7-9 to TRBJ2-7; no clear D gene. From germline, CDR1 is SEHNR and CDR2 FQNEAQ (reference sequence). The CDR3 contains 13 residues. Trimming removed 0 bases from V and 5 bases from J, with 8 bases in between. For the CDR3, the DNA is TGTGCCAGCAGCTTAGCCCAGTTCCACGAGCAGTACTTC. It yields the protein CASSLAQFHEQYF.

This CDR3 reads CATSGASGLSNEQFF. The CDR3 coding sequence is TGTGCCACCAGTGGGGCTAGCGGGCTATCCAATGAGCAGTTCTTC. J is TRBJ2-1 and V is TRBV24-1, with TRBD2 matching 8 bases. CDR1 KGHDR and CDR2 SFDVKD come from the germline V gene. The CDR3 has 15 residues. Trimming at V came to 5 bases and at J to 6 bases, leaving 8 bases not matched to a gene.

The J gene is TRBJ2-1, the V gene TRBV2; the match to TRBD1 covers 9 bases. CDR3 length: 11 amino acids. V lost 7 bases, J lost 12 bases, and 4 bases stayed unmatched. Germline assignment: CDR1 SNHLY and CDR2 FYNNEI. CDR3 sequence reads: CASTLQGAQFF. The CDR3 region has the DNA TGTGCCAGCACCTTACAGGGGGCGCAGTTCTTC.

The count of this clone is one. V is TRBV11-3 and J is TRBJ1-5; D gene unclear. The germline V and J ends were trimmed by 4 bases and 6 bases, with 10 bases remaining between them. The CDR3 totals 13 residues. Germline loops: CDR1 SGHNT, CDR2 YENEEA. CDR3 loop: CASSSVPSQPQHF. Here the CDR3 DNA reads TGTGCCAGCAGCTCCGTCCCGAGTCAGCCCCAGCATTTT. The full variable domain, rest sourced from reference TRBV11-3 and TRBJ1-5, is EAGVVQSPRYKIIEKKQPVAFWCNPISGHNTLYWYLQNLGQGPELLIRYENEEAVDDSQLPKDRFSAERLKGVDSTLKIQPAELGDSAVYLCASSSVPSQPQHFGDGTRLSIL.

The chain recombines TRBV9 with TRBJ2-3; a possible D gene is TRBD1 (5 bases). Germline CDR1 SGDLS, CDR2 YYNGEE. V lost 0 bases to trimming and J lost 2 bases, with 13 bases between them. The CDR3 has 16 residues. Here the CDR3 reads CASSVGRGSNTDTQYF. For the CDR3, the DNA is TGTGCCAGCAGCGTAGGTAGGGGTAGCAACACAGATACGCAGTATTTT.

V and J are TRBV30 and TRBJ2-1, with TRBD2 matching over 8 bases. Germline-derived CDR1 and CDR2 are GTSNPN and SVGIG (reference sequence). This CDR3 is 19 amino acids long. With 3 bases clipped from V and 5 bases from J, the junction kept 21 bases outside the gene matches. The CDR3 DNA is TGTGCCTGGAGCCCGCCGGGACTAGGATGGGACCGGAACAACAATGAGCAGTTCTTC. It encodes CAWSPPGLGWDRNNNEQFF.

The CDR3 loop is CASSHPGDNSPLHF. As DNA, the CDR3 is TGTGCCAGCAGTCACCCGGGGGATAATTCACCCCTCCACTTT. J is TRBJ1-6 and V is TRBV6-5; D perhaps matches TRBD1 (5 bases). V was trimmed by 5 bases and J by 5 bases, leaving 10 bases between them. The CDR3 loop spans 14 amino acids. Germline CDR1 and CDR2: MNHEY and SVGAGI.

The chain has TRBV5-5 and TRBJ1-2; D is unclear. Trimming cost V 0 bases and J 2 bases, with 11 bases left between them. CDR1 and CDR2 (germline): SGHKS, YYEKEE (reference sequence). The CDR3 runs to 15 residues. The CDR3: CASSLGSAANYGYTF. DNA of the CDR3: TGTGCCAGCAGCTTGGGGTCGGCAGCGAACTATGGCTACACCTTC.

This sequence joins TRBV15 and TRBJ2-7; 7 nucleotides agree with TRBD1. Germline trimming cut 0 bases from V and 3 bases from J; bases unmatched to any gene: 5. Germline loops: CDR1 LNHNV, CDR2 YYDKDF (reference sequence). The CDR3 spans 15 residues. CDR3: CATSREQGGGYEQYF. CDR3 coding DNA: TGTGCCACCAGCAGAGAGCAAGGGGGCGGCTACGAGCAGTACTTC.